This TCR beta chain is from a study of T cells in Graves' hyperthyroidism and ophthalmopathy. In this sample, this clonotype turned up many times. Amplification of TCR beta CDR3 regions used RNA as the template. Carried out on the TCR CDR3, a first-round RT-PCR used the HTBI primer set. TCRdb re-called the multiplex PCR reads with MiXCR, one entry per CDR3 protein. The sample has 450,000 to 650,000 distinct CDR3 sequences; 14% are singletons. Trimming left V 6 bases short and J 3 bases short, with 11 bases between. CDR3 length: 13 residues. Germline CDR1 reads SNHLY; CDR2 reads FYNNEI. The sequenced sample was blood. The clonotype originates from a young woman with Graves' ophthalmopathy. The chain has TRBV2 and TRBJ2-5, with a possible D match to TRBD2 (5 bases). CDR3 in DNA: TGTGCCAGCAGCCCCGAGAGGGAAGAGACCCAGTACTTC. Its translation: CASSPEREETQYF.